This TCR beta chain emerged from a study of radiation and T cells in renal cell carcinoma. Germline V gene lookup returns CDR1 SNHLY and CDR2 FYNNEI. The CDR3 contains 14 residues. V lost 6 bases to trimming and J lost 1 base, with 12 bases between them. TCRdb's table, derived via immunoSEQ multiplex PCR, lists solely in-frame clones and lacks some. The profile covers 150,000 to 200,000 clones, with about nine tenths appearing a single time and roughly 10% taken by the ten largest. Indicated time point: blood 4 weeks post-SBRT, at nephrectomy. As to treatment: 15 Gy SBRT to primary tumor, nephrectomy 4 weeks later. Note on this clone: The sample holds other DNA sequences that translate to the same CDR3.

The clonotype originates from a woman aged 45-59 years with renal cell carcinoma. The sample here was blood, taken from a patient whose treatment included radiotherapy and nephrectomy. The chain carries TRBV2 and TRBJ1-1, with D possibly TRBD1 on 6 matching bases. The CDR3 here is CASSPRTANTEAFF. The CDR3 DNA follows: TGTGCCAGCAGCCCCAGGACAGCGAACACTGAAGCTTTCTTT. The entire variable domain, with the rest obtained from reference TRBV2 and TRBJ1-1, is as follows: EPEVTQTPSHQVTQMGQEVILRCVPISNHLYFYWYRQILGQKVEFLVSFYNNEISEKSEIFDDQFSVERPDGSNFTLKIRSTKLEDSAMYFCASSPRTANTEAFFGQGTRLTVV.